Listed below are T cell receptor beta chains from one sample, sequenced in a study of response to subunit inactivated influenza vaccine. Via MiXCR, TCRdb re-called the RT-PCR reads, giving one row per CDR3 protein. The table records some 500,000 distinct CDR3 sequences, over 10% of them present only once. The material sequenced was PBMCs from blood, taken 40 to 50 days after vaccination. The receptors were gathered from a man aged 50 to 59 who received an inactivated influenza vaccine. Both conserved end residues are part of each CDR3. Fields, in order: V gene, clone size, D gene, J gene, CDR3 protein, CDR3 DNA. The D gene is left open where the match is weak. For some rows the clone size is stated as once, few or many, or as a class when expanded; others skip it.

>TRBV7-3|few|NA|TRBJ2-2
CASSLMSGMNTGELFF
TGTGCCAGCAGCTTAATGAGTGGGATGAACACCGGGGAGCTGTTTTTT
>TRBV7-2|NA|NA|TRBJ2-3
CASSFWGGPTDTQYF
TGTGCCAGCAGCTTTTGGGGGGGCCCCACAGATACGCAGTATTTT
>TRBV12-3/TRBV12-4|many|NA|TRBJ1-5
CASSQNSYSNQPQHF
TGTGCCAGCAGTCAAAACAGCTATAGCAATCAGCCCCAGCATTTT
>TRBV24-1|NA|NA|TRBJ2-1
CATTDAYNEQFF
TGTGCCACCACGGACGCTTACAATGAGCAGTTCTTC
>TRBV28|many|NA|TRBJ2-2
CASSFQVTGELFF
TGTGCCAGCAGTTTTCAGGTTACCGGGGAGCTGTTTTTT
>TRBV6-5|few|TRBD1|TRBJ2-1
CASSYGDRMKQFF
TGTGCCAGCAGTTACGGGGACAGGATGAAGCAGTTCTTC
>TRBV6-1|NA|NA|TRBJ1-3
CASSAWSGNTIYF
TGTGCCAGCAGTGCCTGGTCGGGAAACACCATATATTTT
>TRBV5-1|NA|NA|TRBJ2-3
CASRRDISTDTQYF
TGCGCCAGCAGAAGGGATATTAGCACAGATACGCAGTATTTT
>TRBV12-3/TRBV12-4|many|TRBD1|TRBJ2-3
CASSSPGQGTDTQYF
TGTGCCAGCAGCTCTCCGGGACAGGGGACAGATACGCAGTATTTT
>TRBV5-1|NA|NA|TRBJ1-1
CASSYQGHTEAFF
TGCGCCAGCAGCTATCAGGGGCACACTGAAGCTTTCTTT
>TRBV6-5|many|NA|TRBJ2-7
CASSYSIQGYEQYF
TGTGCCAGCAGTTACTCGATACAGGGCTACGAGCAGTACTTC
>TRBV5-1|many|NA|TRBJ2-5
CASSLTVVETQYF
TGCGCCAGCAGCCTGACAGTGGTTGAGACCCAGTACTTC
>TRBV2|few|TRBD1|TRBJ2-1
CASSEDNRGNEQFF
TGTGCCAGCAGCGAAGATAACAGGGGTAATGAGCAGTTCTTC
>TRBV5-6|NA|TRBD1|TRBJ1-2
CASSLAFGTGLLWYYGYTF
TGTGCCAGCAGCTTGGCTTTCGGGACAGGGTTACTCTGGTACTATGGCTACACCTTC
>TRBV6-1|NA|TRBD1|TRBJ2-1
CASRDTGVDEQFF
TGTGCCAGCAGAGACACAGGGGTCGATGAGCAGTTCTTC
>TRBV12-3/TRBV12-4|NA|TRBD2|TRBJ2-3
CASSLRSSGTSTDTQYF
TGTGCCAGCAGTTTACGGTCTAGCGGAACTAGCACAGATACGCAGTATTTT
>TRBV20-1|many|TRBD2|TRBJ2-1
CSSTPGGVNEQFF
TGCAGTTCGACACCGGGGGGGGTAAATGAGCAGTTCTTC
>TRBV20-1|few|NA|TRBJ1-2
CSASAGIGYTF
TGCAGTGCTAGCGCAGGGATCGGCTACACCTTC
>TRBV11-1|NA|TRBD1|TRBJ1-1
CASIGQGNTEAFF
TGTGCCAGCATAGGACAGGGCAACACTGAAGCTTTCTTT
>TRBV18|NA|NA|TRBJ1-1
CASSPNGGPNTEAFF
TGTGCCAGCTCACCTAACGGGGGGCCGAACACTGAAGCTTTCTTT
>TRBV5-5|few|NA|TRBJ2-7
CASSFFQGGYEQYF
TGTGCCAGCAGCTTTTTCCAGGGTGGCTACGAGCAGTACTTC
>TRBV30|few|NA|TRBJ1-5
CAWSVSGSNQPQHF
TGTGCCTGGAGTGTGTCAGGTAGCAATCAGCCCCAGCATTTT
>TRBV7-2|few|NA|TRBJ2-7
CASSYPGLTLEQYF
TGTGCCAGCAGCTACCCGGGACTCACCTTGGAGCAGTACTTC
>TRBV24-1|NA|TRBD2|TRBJ2-3
CATSGSLAGGRTDTQYF
TGTGCCACCAGTGGTAGCCTAGCGGGGGGGCGAACAGATACGCAGTATTTT
>TRBV10-3|few|NA|TRBJ2-7
CAIRETGSSYEQYF
TGTGCCATCAGGGAAACAGGGAGCTCCTACGAGCAGTACTTC
>TRBV9|few|NA|TRBJ2-5
CASSVGVRGDGTQYF
TGTGCCAGCAGCGTAGGTGTCAGGGGCGATGGGACCCAGTACTTC
>TRBV6-5|few|NA|TRBJ2-3
CASSPRGNRGTDTQYF
TGTGCCAGCAGTCCTCGGGGAAACAGGGGCACAGATACGCAGTATTTT
>TRBV18|NA|TRBD1|TRBJ2-1
CASSPPKFAGGLNEQFF
TGTGCCAGCTCACCCCCGAAGTTCGCAGGGGGTCTCAATGAGCAGTTCTTC
>TRBV4-3|NA|NA|TRBJ1-2
CASSQDNRETNYGYTF
TGCGCCAGCAGCCAGGACAACAGGGAAACTAACTATGGCTACACCTTC
>TRBV5-1|NA|NA|TRBJ2-1
CASSLYGGGGNEQFF
TGCGCCAGCAGCTTGTATGGGGGTGGCGGCAATGAGCAGTTCTTC
>TRBV24-1|NA|NA|TRBJ2-2
CATMGRTTGELFF
TGTGCCACCATGGGCAGAACAACCGGGGAGCTGTTTTTT
>TRBV12-3/TRBV12-4|few|NA|TRBJ2-1
CASSLIVVRHYNEQFF
TGTGCCAGCAGTTTAATCGTCGTAAGACACTACAATGAGCAGTTCTTC
>TRBV7-8|NA|NA|TRBJ2-1
CASSSTRIGEQFF
TGTGCCAGCAGCTCCACTAGAATCGGTGAGCAGTTCTTC
>TRBV28|many|NA|TRBJ2-2
CATRTVPGELFF
TGTGCCACCCGGACAGTCCCCGGGGAGCTGTTTTTT
>TRBV3-1|few|TRBD1|TRBJ2-6
CASSQVPGQGAGANVLTF
TGTGCCAGCAGCCAAGTCCCGGGACAGGGAGCTGGGGCCAACGTCCTGACTTTC
>TRBV7-2|few|NA|TRBJ2-5
CASSFHNEVGETQYF
TGTGCCAGCAGCTTCCACAATGAGGTCGGAGAGACCCAGTACTTC
>TRBV25-1|NA|NA|TRBJ2-1
CASSESLKATVEQFF
TGTGCCAGCAGTGAATCCCTAAAGGCTACGGTTGAGCAGTTCTTC
>TRBV29-1|few|TRBD1|TRBJ2-1
CVSRTGAYNEQFF
TGCGTTTCGAGGACAGGGGCTTACAATGAGCAGTTCTTC
>TRBV3-1|NA|NA|TRBJ2-1
CASSQDVGDRPFF
TGTGCCAGCAGCCAAGATGTGGGGGACCGCCCGTTCTTC
>TRBV6-1|NA|TRBD1|TRBJ2-4
CASRQGITKNIQYF
TGTGCCAGCCGACAGGGAATAACCAAAAACATTCAGTACTTC
>TRBV7-2|NA|TRBD2|TRBJ2-7
CASRPAGRYEQYF
TGTGCCAGCAGACCAGCGGGACGCTACGAGCAGTACTTC
>TRBV5-1|NA|NA|TRBJ1-2
CASSSASGVYGYTF
TGCGCCAGCAGCTCGGCTTCAGGGGTCTATGGCTACACCTTC
>TRBV9|NA|TRBD2|TRBJ2-5
CASSVGYGGETQYF
TGTGCCAGCAGCGTAGGATACGGGGGGGAGACCCAGTACTTC
>TRBV18|many|TRBD2|TRBJ2-1
CASSPRGTSGSSYNEQFF
TGTGCCAGCTCACCACGCGGGACTAGCGGGAGTAGTTACAATGAGCAGTTCTTC
>TRBV27|few|NA|TRBJ2-5
CASSLGPSRETQYF
TGTGCCAGCAGTTTGGGGCCCTCGAGAGAGACCCAGTACTTC
>TRBV28|few|TRBD1|TRBJ2-5
CASKAGGGLETQYF
TGTGCCAGCAAGGCAGGGGGCGGTTTAGAGACCCAGTACTTC
>TRBV15|few|NA|TRBJ2-5
CATNRVAGQETQYF
TGTGCCACCAACCGGGTGGCGGGCCAAGAGACCCAGTACTTC
>TRBV5-1|NA|NA|TRBJ2-7
CASSLGRNGFQDEQYF
TGCGCCAGCAGCTTGGGTCGTAACGGGTTTCAGGACGAGCAGTACTTC
>TRBV5-5|few|TRBD1|TRBJ2-5
CASSPDRARMETQYF
TGTGCCAGCAGCCCGGACAGGGCCCGGATGGAGACCCAGTACTTC
>TRBV6-2/TRBV6-3|once|TRBD2|TRBJ2-5
CASSYYGGDYRTQYF
TGTGCCAGCAGTTACTACGGCGGGGACTACAGGACCCAGTACTTC
>TRBV2|NA|NA|TRBJ2-7
CASSGPDTFSYEQYF
TGTGCCAGCAGTGGCCCGGACACTTTTTCCTACGAGCAGTACTTC
>TRBV5-1|NA|NA|TRBJ1-1
CASSLWGGPNTEAFF
TGCGCCAGCAGCTTGTGGGGGGGGCCGAACACTGAAGCTTTCTTT
>TRBV7-2|NA|NA|TRBJ1-2
CASSLAGQANYGYTF
TGTGCCAGCAGCTTAGCGGGGCAGGCCAACTATGGCTACACCTTC
>TRBV6-1|few|TRBD1|TRBJ1-3
CASRDRGSSGNTIYF
TGTGCCAGCAGGGACAGGGGAAGCTCTGGAAACACCATATATTTT